This is a list of T cell receptor beta chains from one sample in a study of blood T cell repertoires in COVID-19. Using immunoSEQ multiplex PCR, the repertoire was profiled, and TCRdb retains in-frame clones only, with some absent. The sample has more than 250,000 clones; about 90% are singletons. The sample taken for sequencing was PBMCs or T cells enriched from blood (not recorded which). These receptors all come from a woman between 25 and 40 years old who had recovered from COVID-19. CDR3s include the opening cysteine and the closing phenylalanine or tryptophan. D genes are given only for firm matches. Where a row states a size, it is once, few, many or the class of an expanded clone; other rows omit it.

length	D	V	size	J	DNA	CDR3
15	.	TRBV18	.	TRBJ1-5	TGTGCCAGCTCCAGCCGGGAGACAAGGGCACAGCCCCAGCATTTT	CASSSRETRAQPQHF
16	TRBD2	TRBV5-1	.	TRBJ2-1	TGCGCCAGCAGCTTGGGCGGCCTAGCGGGGGGCAATGAGCAGTTCTTC	CASSLGGLAGGNEQFF
15	.	TRBV18	.	TRBJ1-1	TGTGCCAGCTCACCCGCGAGAGGGATGAACACTGAAGCTTTCTTT	CASSPARGMNTEAFF
13	.	TRBV6-2/TRBV6-3	.	TRBJ1-5	TGTGCCAGCAGCTTACCGGGGGGGCAGCCCCAGCATTTT	CASSLPGGQPQHF
16	TRBD1	TRBV19	.	TRBJ2-4	TGTGCCAGTAGTTTCTGGACAGGGGCGACCAAAAACATTCAGTACTTC	CASSFWTGATKNIQYF
17	.	TRBV7-7	.	TRBJ2-5	TGTGCTAGCAGCCCATACAGCTGGGGGGGCCTTCGGGAGACCCAGTACTTC	CASSPYSWGGLRETQYF
13	TRBD1	TRBV5-1	.	TRBJ1-1	TGCGCCAGCAGCGGCAGGGGGCACACTGAAGCTTTCTTT	CASSGRGHTEAFF
11	.	TRBV12-5	.	TRBJ2-3	TGTGCTAGTGGCCCGAGAGATACGCAGTATTTT	CASGPRDTQYF
16	TRBD2	TRBV5-1	.	TRBJ2-5	TGCGCCAGCAGCGATAACAGCGGGGGGGCCCGTGAGACCCAGTACTTC	CASSDNSGGARETQYF
17	TRBD1	TRBV19	once	TRBJ1-5	TGTGCCAGTAGTATGGTAGACAGGGACCCTTTCAATCAGCCCCAGCATTTT	CASSMVDRDPFNQPQHF
14	TRBD1	TRBV5-1	.	TRBJ2-7	TGCGCCAGCAGCGAAAAAGGACAGGGGTACGAGCAGTACTTC	CASSEKGQGYEQYF
15	.	TRBV5-1	.	TRBJ1-4	TGCGCCAGCAGCCCGGACGGGACAACTAATGAAAAACTGTTTTTT	CASSPDGTTNEKLFF
13	.	TRBV5-8	.	TRBJ1-2	TGTGCCAGCAGCTTGGAAGGAGTTCATGGCTACACCTTC	CASSLEGVHGYTF
18	TRBD1	TRBV3-1/TRBV3-2	.	TRBJ1-2	TGTGCCAGCAACCAGGGTGGGGACAGGGGCATTCGCAACTATGGCTACACCTTC	CASNQGGDRGIRNYGYTF
15	.	TRBV28	.	TRBJ1-1	TGTGCCAGCATTAGCCCCGGAGTTAGGAACACTGAAGCTTTCTTT	CASISPGVRNTEAFF
14	.	TRBV14	.	TRBJ2-5	TGTGCCAGCAGCCAAGATAGTTGGTGGGAGACCCAGTACTTC	CASSQDSWWETQYF
16	.	TRBV19	.	TRBJ1-2	TGTGCCAGTAGTATAGCTCGAGGAGGATCGGGCTATGGCTACACCTTC	CASSIARGGSGYGYTF
13	.	TRBV6-1	.	TRBJ1-3	TGTGCCAGCAGTGAAGCGCAAGGAGGCACCATATATTTT	CASSEAQGGTIYF
14	TRBD1	TRBV10-1	.	TRBJ1-2	TGCGCCAGCAGTGAGGGACAGGCCCAGCGTGGCTACACCTTC	CASSEGQAQRGYTF
16	TRBD2	TRBV25-1	.	TRBJ2-1	TGTGCCAGCAGTGCCCTAGCGGGGGGTCCATACAATGAGCAGTTCTTC	CASSALAGGPYNEQFF
17	TRBD1	TRBV7-9	.	TRBJ2-1	TGTGCCAGCAGCTCTCCTCTTTCGGGACAGGGATACAATGAGCAGTTCTTC	CASSSPLSGQGYNEQFF
15	TRBD1	TRBV6-5	.	TRBJ2-1	TGTGCCAGCACCCAATGGAGACAGGGCGGCAATGAGCAGTTCTTC	CASTQWRQGGNEQFF
14	TRBD1	TRBV2	.	TRBJ1-1	TGTGCCAGCAAGGAGACAGGGTTTTTGGCTGAAGCTTTCTTT	CASKETGFLAEAFF
12	.	TRBV5-1	.	TRBJ2-7	TGCGCCAGCAGCTCCGGACATTACGAGCAGTACTTC	CASSSGHYEQYF
14	.	TRBV9	.	TRBJ1-1	TGTGCCAGCTCGCGCGGGGGAGTGAACACTGAAGCTTTCTTT	CASSRGGVNTEAFF
15	TRBD1	TRBV10-3	.	TRBJ1-3	TGTGCCATCAGCCCGGGACAGGGAAACGGAAACACCATATATTTT	CAISPGQGNGNTIYF
13	.	TRBV3-1/TRBV3-2	.	TRBJ2-5	TGTGCCAGCAGCCTCGGGGGCCAAGAGACCCAGTACTTC	CASSLGGQETQYF
14	.	TRBV10-3	.	TRBJ1-2	TGTGCCATCTCAGAACTTCCTATCGGGAATGGCTACACCTTC	CAISELPIGNGYTF
15	.	TRBV9	.	TRBJ2-1	TGTGCCAGCAGCGCTGGGGGGGCTGTCTACAATGAGCAGTTCTTC	CASSAGGAVYNEQFF
17	TRBD2	TRBV18	.	TRBJ2-1	TGTGCCAGCTCACCTAAACGACTAGCGGGAGTGGGGAATGAGCAGTTCTTC	CASSPKRLAGVGNEQFF
14	.	TRBV30	.	TRBJ1-1	TGTGCCTGGACTCCGGGGGTTGGGAACACTGAAGCTTTCTTT	CAWTPGVGNTEAFF
13	TRBD1	TRBV7-9	.	TRBJ1-1	TGTGCCAGCCCGGGACAGGAAAACACTGAAGCTTTCTTT	CASPGQENTEAFF
13	TRBD1	TRBV19	.	TRBJ1-2	TGTGCCAGTAGACCGGGACAGAACTATGGCTACACCTTC	CASRPGQNYGYTF
12	.	TRBV6-6	few	TRBJ2-1	TGTGCCTCTAAGGGGATCGGTAATGAGCAGTTCTTC	CASKGIGNEQFF
17	TRBD1	TRBV6-2/TRBV6-3	.	TRBJ2-2	TGTGCCAGCAGTCCCCTCTGGGACAGGCGGGACACCGGGGAGCTGTTTTTT	CASSPLWDRRDTGELFF
16	TRBD1	TRBV5-1	.	TRBJ1-1	TGCGCCAGCAGCGAAGTGACAGGGGGCAAGTCGGCTGAAGCTTTCTTT	CASSEVTGGKSAEAFF
15	TRBD2	TRBV6-2/TRBV6-3	.	TRBJ2-3	TGTGCCAGCAGTCACCTCGCGGGGGGGCCCGGTACGCAGTATTTT	CASSHLAGGPGTQYF
14	.	TRBV5-5	.	TRBJ1-2	TGTGCCAGCAGCCCCCAGGACACCGACTATGGCTACACCTTC	CASSPQDTDYGYTF